One sample yielded the 7 T cell receptor beta chains listed below, sequenced in a study of CD8 T cells in ankylosing spondylitis. No antigen has been identified for these receptors. Findings and caveats of the study: Seemingly distinctive of ankylosing spondylitis blood was a TCR beta motif formed by eight highly homologous variants.

MiXCR, run by TCRdb on the 5' RACE reads, gives a single entry per CDR3 protein. The sample carries 350,000 to 550,000 distinct CDR3 sequences, 20% to 30% recorded once. Source material: blood, either unsorted or a sorted T cell fraction (not recorded which). All receptors derive from a male donor with ankylosing spondylitis.

In this sample, this clonotype turned up a few times. The chain joins TRBV6-1 to TRBJ1-2, with TRBD1 identical over 8 bases. The ends lost 0 bases at V and 5 bases at J; junction bases unmatched: 5. This CDR3 spans 15 amino acids. Germline lookup yields CDR1 MNHNS and CDR2 SASEGT. The CDR3 DNA sequence: TGTGCCAGCAGTGAAGCGGCAGGGGGCTGGTATGGCTACACCTTC. Amino acid sequence: CASSEAAGGWYGYTF.

The rearrangement links TRBV29-1 to TRBJ2-3; maybe TRBD1 (6 bases). There are 15 residues in the CDR3. Germline V gene lookup returns CDR1 SQVTM and CDR2 ANQGSEA. The V end lost 3 bases, the J end lost 5 bases, and 18 bases lay between the germline ends. For the CDR3, the DNA is TGCAGCGTTGAGGGGGACACTCGGTCGGTAGATACGCAGTATTTT. It yields the protein CSVEGDTRSVDTQYF.

This clonotype was detected a few times. The J gene is TRBJ1-1, the V gene TRBV10-3; TRBD1 matches at 10 bases. The CDR3 runs 14 residues. In germline, CDR1 is ENHRY, CDR2 SYGVKD. J was trimmed by 4 bases and V by 5 bases; bases with no gene match: 4. The CDR3 here is CAISPDRGSTEAFF. The CDR3 DNA sequence: TGTGCCATCAGTCCGGACAGGGGGTCCACTGAAGCTTTCTTT.

The chain couples TRBV24-1 to TRBJ2-1; 12 bases map to TRBD2. Germline V gives CDR1 KGHDR, CDR2 SFDVKD. The CDR3 is 17 residues long. The V segment lost 5 bases and the J segment 3 bases; nucleotides outside the gene matches: 7. In DNA, the CDR3 is TGTGCCACCAGTGGCCCGACTAGCGGGAGATACTACAATGAGCAGTTCTTC. Translation gives CATSGPTSGRYYNEQFF.

V and J are TRBV20-1 and TRBJ2-1, with 10 bases that match TRBD2. After removal of 3 bases from V and 4 bases from J, the junction contained 12 bases not matched to a gene. Germline CDR1 and CDR2: DFQATT and SNEGSKA (reference sequence). The CDR3 is made up of 17 amino acids. The CDR3, as DNA: TGCAGTGCTAGTGAACTAGCGGGAAAAGGGATTTACAATGAGCAGTTCTTC. It is translated as CSASELAGKGIYNEQFF.

This clonotype was found a few times. The rearrangement uses TRBV10-2 and TRBJ2-7; 7 bases are a match to TRBD1. CDR1 and CDR2 (germline): WSHSY, SAAADI. V trimming: 6 bases; J trimming: 0 bases; junction bases outside the gene matches: 8. This CDR3 is 15 amino acids long. This CDR3 reads CASRETGADSYEQYV. CDR3 DNA: TGCGCCAGCAGGGAAACAGGGGCCGACTCCTACGAGCAGTACGTC.

This clonotype has only a few counts. The rearrangement uses TRBV11-2 and TRBJ2-7; no clear D gene. The V end was cut by 3 bases, the J end by 3 bases, with 9 bases between. Germline V gives CDR1 SGHAT, CDR2 FQNNGV. The CDR3 contains 13 residues. The CDR3: CASSFFRDYEQYF. For the CDR3, the DNA is TGTGCCAGCAGCTTTTTTAGGGACTACGAGCAGTACTTC. The full variable domain, its missing parts supplied by reference TRBV11-2 and TRBJ2-7, is EAGVAQSPRYKIIEKRQSVAFWCNPISGHATLYWYQQILGQGPKLLIQFQNNGVVDDSQLPKDRFSAERLKGVDSTLKIQPAKLEDSAVYLCASSFFRDYEQYFGPGTRLTVT.